The 4 T cell receptor beta chains below all came from one sample that was sequenced in a study of control samples from healthy donors and cancer patients. The assay was immunoSEQ multiplex PCR, and TCRdb's table has in-frame clones only and misses some. The data contain some 130,000 clones, roughly 90% of them singletons. Sequencing input: blood. The receptors come from a woman between 45 and 65 years old in good health.

The chain couples TRBV21-1 to TRBJ2-7; the table gives TRBD2 as D, unverified against the DNA. TRBV21-1 is shown as a pseudogene. The CDR3 contains 18 residues. CDR3 DNA sequence: TGTGCCAGCAGCAAAGTCGGAACTAGCGGGAGTATGTTCCACGAGCAGTACTTC. Translated, it gives CASSKVGTSGSMFHEQYF.

Of note for this clone: The junction and the germline gene differ at one end; a read error may be behind it. The chain employs TRBV5-1 and TRBJ1-6; D is uncertain. Germline V CDR1 and CDR2: SGHRS, YFSETQ. The CDR3 has 16 residues. The CDR3 bases are TGCGCCAGCAGCTTGTCGGTACCCTCCAATAATTCACCCCTCCACTTT. Its translation: CASSLSVPSNNSPLHF. Full variable domain (rest looked up from reference TRBV5-1 and TRBJ1-6): KAGVTQTPRYLIKTRGQQVTLSCSPISGHRSVSWYQQTPGQGLQFLFEYFSETQRNKGNFPGRFSGRQFSNSRSEMNVSTLELGDSALYLCASSLSVPSNNSPLHFGNGTRLTVT.

In this sample, this clone turned up once. The genes are TRBV27 and TRBJ1-4; TRBD1 matches 8 bases. Germline CDR1 reads MNHEY; CDR2 reads SMNVEV (reference sequence). The V and J ends lost 6 bases and 2 bases, in that order; junction bases with no gene match: 5. This CDR3 has 15 amino acids. The CDR3 here is CASSPQGATNEKLFF. The CDR3 region has the DNA TGTGCCAGCAGCCCTCAGGGGGCGACTAATGAAAAACTGTTTTTT.

V is TRBV2 and J is TRBJ2-3, with D perhaps TRBD1 or TRBD2 (5 bases each). Germline assignment: CDR1 SNHLY and CDR2 FYNNEI. V was shortened by 8 bases and J by 2 bases, with 17 bases between the two germline ends. This CDR3 region has 15 residues. CDR3 nucleotides: TGTGCCAGCCGCGTCGGGGCCAGGAACACAGATACGCAGTATTTT. This translates into CASRVGARNTDTQYF. The full variable domain, rest sourced from reference TRBV2 and TRBJ2-3, is EPEVTQTPSHQVTQMGQEVILRCVPISNHLYFYWYRQILGQKVEFLVSFYNNEISEKSEIFDDQFSVERPDGSNFTLKIRSTKLEDSAMYFCASRVGARNTDTQYFGPGTRLTVL.